The 21 T cell receptor beta chains below come from one sample, sequenced in a study of shared clonotypes between healthy human individuals. TCRdb's copy holds only in-frame clones and misses some; the assay was immunoSEQ multiplex PCR. The sample contains about 2.1 million clones, about 93% of which appear only once. Naivety among CD8 cells was defined by CD45RO negativity and positive CCR7 selection, thereby excluding terminally differentiated effector memory CD45RA+ cells. Source material: naive CD8+ T cells from PBMCs. All receptors come from a man between 18 and 35 years old in good health. Some clones in this sample may be carry-over from other donors' samples.

The CDR3 sequence is CASSYSIAKKDTQYF. CDR3 DNA sequence: TGTGCCAGCAGTTACTCGATAGCCAAAAAAGATACGCAGTATTTT. The rearrangement joins TRBV6-5 to TRBJ2-3; no reliable D call. The germline V gene has CDR1 MNHEY and CDR2 SVGAGI. The V gene lost 0 bases and the J gene lost 5 bases, with 12 bases spanning the gap. The length of the CDR3 is 15 residues.

The chain links TRBV27 to TRBJ2-7; 11 nucleotides align to TRBD2. J was trimmed by 3 bases and V by 6 bases; bases with no gene match: 7. This CDR3 has 15 residues. Germline V gene data show CDR1 as MNHEY and CDR2 as SMNVEV (reference sequence). The CDR3 nucleotides are TGTGCCAGCAGAGACCCGGGACTAGCGGACTACGAGCAGTACTTC. The encoded protein is CASRDPGLADYEQYF.

The chain couples TRBV13 to TRBJ2-5; 9 nucleotides align to TRBD1. The CDR3 has 14 residues. Trimming cost V 5 bases and J 6 bases; bases outside gene matches: 7. The V gene's germline CDR1 is PRHDT and CDR2 FYEKMQ (reference sequence). The CDR3 here is CASSARDREQTQYF. The CDR3 DNA is TGTGCCAGCAGCGCACGGGACAGGGAACAGACCCAGTACTTC.

The chain carries TRBV11-2 and TRBJ1-5; 10 bases align to TRBD1. CDR1 is SGHAT and CDR2 is FQNNGV in the germline V gene. The CDR3 has 17 amino acids. V shed 1 base, J shed 5 bases, and the junction held 8 bases outside the gene matches. In DNA, the CDR3 is TGTGCCAGCAGCTTAGTAGGGGGAGGGACAGGGGATCAGCCCCAGCATTTT. Residues: CASSLVGGGTGDQPQHF.

The V and J genes are TRBV27 and TRBJ2-5, with D unclear. The CDR3 length is 13 residues. The V end was cut by 6 bases, the J end by 5 bases, with 13 bases between. Germline V gene lookup returns CDR1 MNHEY and CDR2 SMNVEV (reference sequence). The chain's CDR3 is CASRPLEKETQYF. As DNA, the CDR3 is TGTGCCAGCAGGCCTCTAGAAAAGGAGACCCAGTACTTC.

This rearrangement joins TRBV7-8 to TRBJ2-7; possible D gene TRBD2, 5 bases. This CDR3 is 15 amino acids long. In germline, CDR1 is SGHVS, CDR2 FQNEAQ. V lost 2 bases to trimming and J lost 4 bases, with 15 bases between them. CDR3 sequence (DNA): TGTGCCAGCAGCTTACATCGGGATCCGTCGTACGAGCAGTACTTC. Translated, it gives CASSLHRDPSYEQYF.

The rearrangement links TRBV11-3 to TRBJ2-1; D call uncertain. V was shortened by 3 bases and J by 4 bases, with 10 bases between the two germline ends. From germline, CDR1 is SGHNT and CDR2 YENEEA. The CDR3 runs 14 residues. This chain's CDR3 is CASSFGGRYNEQFF. The CDR3, as DNA: TGTGCCAGCAGCTTCGGTGGTAGGTACAATGAGCAGTTCTTC.

V gene TRBV28 combines with J gene TRBJ2-7; D may be TRBD1 or TRBD2 (6 bases each). Trimming pared 3 bases from V and 5 bases from J, leaving 14 bases between. The CDR3 runs to 14 residues. Germline CDR1 and CDR2: MDHEN and SYDVKM. This CDR3 is CASSFYREVNEQYF. CDR3 in DNA: TGTGCCAGCAGTTTTTACAGGGAGGTTAACGAGCAGTACTTC.

This chain links TRBV9 with TRBJ2-5; TRBD2 agrees at 16 bases. Trimming cost V 3 bases and J 5 bases; bases outside gene matches: 10. Germline V gene lookup returns CDR1 SGDLS and CDR2 YYNGEE. The CDR3 runs to 18 residues. This CDR3 is CASSDGTSGRAASETQYF. The CDR3 DNA sequence: TGTGCCAGCAGCGACGGGACTAGCGGGAGGGCCGCTTCTGAGACCCAGTACTTC. The whole variable domain, filled in from reference TRBV9 and TRBJ2-5, reads DSGVTQTPKHLITATGQRVTLRCSPRSGDLSVYWYQQSLDQGLQFLIQYYNGEERAKGNILERFSAQQFPDLHSELNLSSLELGDSALYFCASSDGTSGRAASETQYFGPGTRLLVL.

This clone appeared once. This chain links TRBV6-4 with TRBJ2-2; 10 nucleotides match TRBD2. The V gene end was trimmed by 6 bases and the J gene end by 9 bases; junction bases not matched to a gene: 16. The CDR3 totals 17 residues. The germline gives CDR1 MRHNA, CDR2 SNTAGT. The DNA for the CDR3 is TGTGCCAGCAGCCTGAACCCTACTAGCGGGGCCCCCAGGGAGCTGTTTTTT. It is translated as CASSLNPTSGAPRELFF.

The rearrangement uses TRBV10-3 and TRBJ2-7; 10 positions agree with TRBD2. The CDR3 contains 16 residues. V lost 3 bases and J lost 1; bases outside the gene matches: 6. Germline CDR1 is ENHRY and CDR2 is SYGVKD. Here the CDR3 reads CAISDPGLADSYEQYF. In nucleotides, the CDR3 is TGTGCCATCAGTGATCCAGGACTAGCGGATTCCTACGAGCAGTACTTC.

This clone has only one observation. This sequence joins TRBV21-1 and TRBJ2-3; the DNA was not compared with TRBD2, the D call given in the table. TRBV21-1 is noted as a pseudogene. CDR3 length equals 18 residues. CDR3 residues: CASSNLLEGETSTDTQYF. CDR3 nucleotide sequence: TGTGCCAGCAGCAATCTGTTGGAGGGCGAGACTAGCACAGATACGCAGTATTTT.

For this clone: The same CDR3 is also encoded by other DNA sequences in this sample. CDR3 DNA: TGTGCCACCAGCCCTACTAGCGGGAGCTACGAGCAGTACTTC. Its translation is CATSPTSGSYEQYF. This chain joins TRBV15 and TRBJ2-7, with 11 nucleotides matching TRBD2. After removal of 5 bases from V and 3 bases from J, the junction contained 3 bases not matched to a gene. The CDR3 spans 14 residues. In germline, CDR1 is LNHNV, CDR2 YYDKDF (reference sequence).

In DNA, the CDR3 is TGTGCCAGCAGCTTAGCGGGGAGATACTACGAGCAGTACTTC. The encoded protein is CASSLAGRYYEQYF. The gene calls are TRBV7-6 and TRBJ2-7; D is perhaps TRBD2 (5 bases). The germline V gene encodes CDR1 SGHVS and CDR2 FNYEAQ. V was trimmed by 0 bases and J by 3 bases, leaving 9 bases between them. This CDR3 contains 14 residues.

This sequence joins TRBV7-8 and TRBJ1-5; the D is unclear. The CDR3 sequence is 17 residues long. Germline loops: CDR1 SGHVS, CDR2 FQNEAQ. V was cut by 2 bases and J by 0 bases, with 14 bases left in between. The CDR3 DNA is TGTGCCAGCAGCTTATACGGACCTATCTATAGCAATCAGCCCCAGCATTTT. Protein: CASSLYGPIYSNQPQHF. The complete variable domain, with remaining parts taken from reference TRBV7-8 and TRBJ1-5, reads GAGVSQSPRYKVAKRGQDVALRCDPISGHVSLFWYQQALGQGPEFLTYFQNEAQLDKSGLPSDRFFAERPEGSVSTLKIQRTQQEDSAVYLCASSLYGPIYSNQPQHFGDGTRLSIL.

The chain couples TRBV7-2 to TRBJ1-1; the match to TRBD1 covers 8 bases. Trimming took 5 bases from V and 1 from J; bases not matched to a gene: 9. The CDR3 extends over 16 amino acids. Looked up from germline, CDR1 is SGHTA and CDR2 is FQGNSA. CDR3 nucleotide sequence: TGTGCCAGCAGCCTACCCCCCGGGACAGGGAACACTGAAGCTTTCTTT. Its protein product is CASSLPPGTGNTEAFF.

The rearrangement joins TRBV7-9 to TRBJ2-7, with D maybe TRBD2 (7 bases). Trimming cost V 6 bases and J 6 bases, with 18 bases left between them. The CDR3 has 14 residues. Germline values: CDR1 SEHNR, CDR2 FQNEAQ (reference sequence). CDR3 residues: CASRGAKRDSEQYF. DNA for the CDR3: TGTGCCAGCAGGGGGGCGAAGCGGGACTCCGAGCAGTACTTC.

This sequence joins TRBV30 and TRBJ2-2; D is undetermined. This CDR3 comprises 12 residues. Germline V gene sequence: CDR1 GTSNPN, CDR2 SVGIG (reference sequence). Trimming stripped 2 bases from V and 4 bases from J, with 5 bases between. The CDR3 DNA is TGTGCCTGGAGTTTAATCACCGGGGAGCTGTTTTTT. Translating gives CAWSLITGELFF.

The chain uses TRBV29-1 and TRBJ2-2; D is tentatively TRBD1 or TRBD2 (6 bases each). Germline V CDR1 and CDR2: SQVTM, ANQGSEA. Trimming stripped 7 bases from V and 2 bases from J, with 11 bases between. This CDR3 is built from 13 residues. For the CDR3, the DNA is TGCAGCGCTGAGGGGGGTAACACCGGGGAGCTGTTTTTT. The encoded protein is CSAEGGNTGELFF.

J is TRBJ2-5 and V is TRBV5-6; D unclear. The CDR3 runs 13 residues. The V end lost 0 bases, the J end lost 5 bases, and 8 bases lay between the germline ends. The V gene's germline CDR1 is SGHDT and CDR2 YYEEEE. CDR3 amino acids: CASSLDRSETQYF. CDR3 nucleotide sequence: TGTGCCAGCAGCTTGGATAGGAGCGAGACCCAGTACTTC.

The rearrangement uses TRBV11-2 and TRBJ2-1; 9 bases match TRBD1. Germline CDR1 reads SGHAT; CDR2 reads FQNNGV. J gave up 5 bases and V 5 bases, and 7 bases lay outside the gene matches. There are 15 residues in the CDR3. DNA for the CDR3: TGTGCCAGCAGCCACACAGGGGGCGGACACAATGAGCAGTTCTTC. It specifies CASSHTGGGHNEQFF.